Below are 27 T cell receptor beta chains sequenced from a single sample in a study of T cell clonality in common variable immunodeficiency. The antigens these receptors bind are not known. Data came from immunoSEQ multiplex PCR; TCRdb stores just in-frame clones and leaves some out. This repertoire holds about 14,000 clones, and none appear only once. Study-level findings and limits: Fewer deletions and N-nucleotide insertions were reportedly seen in common variable immunodeficiency TCR beta sequences.

The specimen sequenced was peripheral blood mononuclear cells. These receptors all come from a human donor with common variable immunodeficiency.

For this clone: The CDR3 extends 3 residues past the end of the read, so its final part is completed from the germline J gene. The chain employs TRBV7-9 and TRBJ1-2; no clear D gene. CDR3 length: 11 residues. From germline, CDR1 is SEHNR and CDR2 FQNEAQ (reference sequence). The CDR3 spells CASSRGQSYTF. Partial CDR3 DNA: TGTGCCAGCAGCCGCGGGCAGAGC.

The CDR3 DNA, read in part, is TGTGCCAGCAGCACAAGGACTAGCCATGAGACC. As protein: CASSTRTSHET. The whole CDR3 protein is CASSTRTSHETQYF. This chain connects TRBV7-9 to TRBJ2-5; TRBD2 matches 8 bases. The DNA ends 3 residues before the CDR3 does, and the rest of the CDR3 is filled in from the germline J gene. Per germline, CDR1 SEHNR and CDR2 FQNEAQ (reference sequence). Unmatched junction bases numbered 7, after V lost 5 bases and J lost 5 bases. This CDR3 has 14 residues. The whole variable domain, filled in from reference TRBV7-9 and TRBJ2-5, reads DTGVSQNPRHKITKRGQNVTFRCDPISEHNRLYWYRQTLGQGPEFLTYFQNEAQLEKSRLLSDRFSAERPKGSFSTLEIQRTEQGDSAMYLCASSTRTSHETQYFGPGTRLLVL.

Remarks on this clone: The CDR3 is cut off 3 residues early in the read; its end comes from the germline J gene. The chain links TRBV23-1 to TRBJ2-3, with 8 nucleotides matching TRBD1. TRBV23-1 belongs to the ORF category, with a function that is uncertain. V lost 3 bases to trimming and J lost 0 bases; unmatched junction nucleotides: 5. This CDR3 region has 16 residues. The sequenced CDR3 bases are TGCGCCAGCAGTCACCGCAGGGGGCAGAGCACAGATACG. It is translated as CASSHRRGQSTDT. The full-length CDR3 reads as CASSHRRGQSTDTQYF.

This clone was seen more than once but under ten times. CDR3 loop: CASSPVAPRTSGLHNEQFF. The sequenced part of the CDR3 DNA is TGTGCCAGCTCACCAGTGGCACCTAGGACTAGCGGGTTACACAATGAG. The gene calls are TRBV18 and TRBJ2-1; 11 nucleotides agree with TRBD2. The read halts 3 residues ahead of the CDR3 end, with the missing end drawn from the germline J gene. Trimming cost V 2 bases and J 5 bases; bases outside gene matches: 14. In germline, CDR1 is KGHSH, CDR2 LQKENI. CDR3 length equals 19 residues.

On this clone: With the read ending 3 residues before the CDR3 end, the germline J gene is used to fill in that end. V gene TRBV7-2 combines with J gene TRBJ2-1, with D perhaps being TRBD1 or TRBD2 (6 bases each). The CDR3 extends over 15 amino acids. Looked up from germline, CDR1 is SGHTA and CDR2 is FQGNSA. With 5 bases removed from V and 1 base from J, the gap between germline ends came to 12 bases. The CDR3 DNA, read in part, is TGTGCCAGCAGCAGGAGGGGGTCATCCTACAATGAG. Translation gives CASSRRGSSYNE. The full CDR3 sequence reads CASSRRGSSYNEQFF. Combining the CDR3 with reference TRBV7-2 and TRBJ2-1 gives the whole variable domain GAGVSQSPSNKVTEKGKDVELRCDPISGHTALYWYRQSLGQGLEFLIYFQGNSAPDKSGLPSDRFSAERTGGSVSTLTIQRTQQEDSAVYLCASSRRGSSYNEQFFGPGTRLTVL.

As concerns this clone: The observed sequence ends 3 residues before the CDR3 terminus, with the missing tail filled in from the germline J gene. The chain couples TRBV30 to TRBJ2-7, with 10 bases lining up with TRBD1. The CDR3 runs 13 residues. Germline V gives CDR1 GTSNPN, CDR2 SVGIG (reference sequence). The ends lost 5 bases at V and 3 bases at J; junction bases unmatched: 4. CDR3 region: CAWLGTGVYEQYF. The CDR3 bases that were read are TGTGCCTGGCTTGGGACAGGGGTCTACGAG.

As concerns this clone: The read terminates 3 residues ahead of where the CDR3 ends, so the germline J gene completes it. The chain recombines TRBV19 with TRBJ2-7; tentative D call: TRBD2 (5 bases). The V and J ends lost 7 bases and 5 bases respectively, with 18 bases between them. The germline V gene has CDR1 LNHDA and CDR2 SQIVND (reference sequence). This CDR3 has 14 residues. This CDR3 reads CASTSPGIGHEQYF. CDR3 DNA, as far as it was read: TGTGCCAGTACGAGTCCGGGGATAGGGCACGAG.

A few counts support this clone. The read terminates 3 residues ahead of where the CDR3 ends, so the germline J gene completes it. The chain uses TRBV7-6 and TRBJ2-5, with TRBD2 identical over 8 bases. This CDR3 contains 16 residues. Germline lookup yields CDR1 SGHVS and CDR2 FNYEAQ. The J segment lost 5 bases and the V segment lost 0 bases, leaving 8 bases of the junction unmatched. The CDR3 spells CASSLASGADLETQYF. The DNA read from the CDR3 is TGTGCCAGCAGCTTAGCTAGCGGGGCGGATTTGGAGACC.

Details on this clone: The read terminates 3 residues ahead of where the CDR3 ends, so the germline J gene completes it. The chain has TRBV7-2 and TRBJ1-1, with D unclear. This CDR3 is 13 amino acids long. Trimming shortened V by 5 bases and J by 0 bases, and 7 bases separated the two germline ends. Germline V gene sequence: CDR1 SGHTA, CDR2 FQGNSA. The CDR3 bases that were read are TGTGCCAGCAGCGAGCGGATGAACACTGAA. It translates to CASSERMNTE. The full-length CDR3 reads as CASSERMNTEAFF.

This clone was seen a few times. Read coverage stops 3 residues before the CDR3 terminus; the germline J gene supplies the remainder. The chain carries TRBV7-2 and TRBJ2-5, with D perhaps matching TRBD1 (5 bases). Germline V gene data show CDR1 as SGHTA and CDR2 as FQGNSA. Trimming took 7 bases from V and 2 from J, leaving 14 bases between them. The CDR3 is 14 amino acids. The CDR3 bases that were read are TGTGCCAGCAACAAGGCGGCAGGGCAAGAGACC. This translates into CASNKAAGQET. The full CDR3 protein reads CASNKAAGQETQYF. Looking up the rest from reference TRBV7-2 and TRBJ2-5 gives the full variable domain: GAGVSQSPSNKVTEKGKDVELRCDPISGHTALYWYRQSLGQGLEFLIYFQGNSAPDKSGLPSDRFSAERTGGSVSTLTIQRTQQEDSAVYLCASNKAAGQETQYFGPGTRLLVL.

In its sample, this clone was seen a few times. The read stops 3 residues short of the end of the CDR3; the missing end is completed from the germline J gene. The chain carries TRBV7-2 and TRBJ2-1, with a weak D call TRBD2 (6 bases). V was trimmed by 8 bases and J by 0 bases, leaving 14 bases between them. Germline V gene sequence: CDR1 SGHTA, CDR2 FQGNSA. CDR3 length equals 15 residues. Here the CDR3 reads CASARGLGSYNEQFF. The CDR3 DNA, read in part, is TGTGCCAGCGCGCGGGGCTTGGGCTCCTACAATGAG.

As to this clone: The read falls 3 residues short of the CDR3 end, and the missing part is taken from the germline J gene. This chain links TRBV18 with TRBJ1-2; 7 bases match TRBD1. This CDR3 has 15 residues. CDR1 and CDR2 (germline): KGHSH, LQKENI. The J segment lost 6 bases and the V segment lost 2 bases, leaving 9 bases of the junction unmatched. The CDR3 bases that were read are TGTGCCAGCTCACCAAAAACGACAGGGACCCATGGC. Amino acids: CASSPKTTGTHG. The complete CDR3 sequence is CASSPKTTGTHGYTF. Combining the CDR3 with reference TRBV18 and TRBJ1-2 gives the whole variable domain NAGVMQNPRHLVRRRGQEARLRCSPMKGHSHVYWYRQLPEEGLKFMVYLQKENIIDESGMPKERFSAEFPKEGPSILRIQQVVRGDSAAYFCASSPKTTGTHGYTFGSGTRLTVV.

This clone was detected a few times. Sequencing ends 3 residues short of the CDR3 end; the germline J gene provides the rest. This chain connects TRBV19 to TRBJ2-1; maybe TRBD1 (5 bases). Trimming shortened V by 5 bases and J by 7 bases, and 24 bases separated the two germline ends. From germline, CDR1 is LNHDA and CDR2 SQIVND (reference sequence). The CDR3 sequence is 17 residues long. The CDR3 region is CASSENFQGYSLNEQFF. Incomplete CDR3 DNA: TGTGCCAGTAGTGAAAACTTCCAGGGATACAGCCTTAATGAG.

CDR3 DNA (partial): TGCAGTGCTATGAGACAGAGATCCACAGATACG. Translation: CSAMRQRSTDT. The entire CDR3 sequence reads CSAMRQRSTDTQYF. This chain links TRBV20-1 with TRBJ2-3; TRBD1 is a possible D gene (5 bases). The CDR3 goes on 3 residues after the read ends, and that part is filled in from the germline J gene. Germline V gene sequence: CDR1 DFQATT, CDR2 SNEGSKA (reference sequence). The length of the CDR3 is 14 residues. With 4 bases removed from V and 2 bases from J, the gap between germline ends came to 13 bases.

Note on this clone: The read halts 3 residues ahead of the CDR3 end, with the missing end drawn from the germline J gene. The rearrangement uses TRBV19 and TRBJ2-2; 11 bases are a match to TRBD1. The CDR3 sequence is 14 residues long. V lost 8 bases and J lost 5; bases outside the gene matches: 4. In germline, CDR1 is LNHDA, CDR2 SQIVND (reference sequence). The DNA read from the CDR3 is TGTGCCAGTGGGGACAGGGGGGTTACCGGGGAG. Translating it yields CASGDRGVTGE. The complete CDR3 sequence is CASGDRGVTGELFF.

This clone occurred a few times. The CDR3 end lies 3 residues beyond the end of the read and is filled in from the germline J gene. V and J are TRBV2 and TRBJ2-1; TRBD2 matches 9 bases. The germline gives CDR1 SNHLY, CDR2 FYNNEI. The V and J ends lost 1 base and 0 bases, in that order; junction bases with no gene match: 1. The length of the CDR3 is 16 residues. Here the CDR3 reads CASSEGGGDSYNEQFF. The DNA read from the CDR3 is TGTGCCAGCAGTGAAGGCGGGGGGGACTCCTACAATGAG.

Details on this clone: One end of the junction does not line up with germline, which may come from a read error. Sequencing ends 3 residues short of the CDR3 end; the germline J gene provides the rest. The chain combines TRBV7-7 with TRBJ2-5; possible D gene TRBD1, 6 bases. The germline V gene has CDR1 SSHAT and CDR2 FNYEAQ (reference sequence). The CDR3 has 14 residues. The part of the CDR3 DNA that was read is TGTGCTAGCAGCCCCACAGGGCGGAGGGAGACC. It translates to CASSPTGRRET. The entire CDR3 is CASSPTGRRETQYF.

A word on this clone: The CDR3 end lies 3 residues beyond the end of the read and is filled in from the germline J gene. This chain links TRBV18 with TRBJ2-5; D might be TRBD1 (5 bases). The CDR3 covers 12 residues. V was trimmed by 2 bases and J by 5 bases, leaving 6 bases between them. Germline CDR1 KGHSH, CDR2 LQKENI. CDR3 residues: CASSPGAETQYF. Incomplete CDR3 DNA: TGTGCCAGCTCACCAGGGGCGGAGACC.

This clone occurred a few times. The read ends 3 residues before the CDR3 terminus; that terminus is restored from the germline J gene. The rearrangement joins TRBV20-1 to TRBJ2-5, with 10 bases matching TRBD2. V gave up 6 bases and J gave up 5 bases; unmatched junction bases: 6. The CDR3 has 13 amino acids. Germline V CDR1 and CDR2: DFQATT, SNEGSKA (reference sequence). Partial CDR3 DNA: TGCAGTGCCACCCTAGCGGGGGTGGAGACC. Protein: CSATLAGVET. The complete CDR3 reads CSATLAGVETQYF.

With respect to this clone: The read finishes 3 residues shy of the CDR3 end, and the germline J gene is used to complete it. This chain joins TRBV18 and TRBJ1-1, with a tentative D call TRBD1 (5 bases). The CDR3 length is 13 residues. Germline V lookup: CDR1 KGHSH, CDR2 LQKENI. The part of the CDR3 DNA that was read is TGTGCCAGCTCACCACCGAGCAGGGAGAGC. Its protein is CASSPPSRES. The full-length CDR3 reads as CASSPPSRESAFF. Full variable domain (remainder filled in from reference TRBV18 and TRBJ1-1): NAGVMQNPRHLVRRRGQEARLRCSPMKGHSHVYWYRQLPEEGLKFMVYLQKENIIDESGMPKERFSAEFPKEGPSILRIQQVVRGDSAAYFCASSPPSRESAFFGQGTRLTVV.

In its sample, this clone was seen a few times. The read finishes 3 residues shy of the CDR3 end, and the germline J gene is used to complete it. The genes are TRBV18 and TRBJ2-2; D not certain. Looked up from germline, CDR1 is KGHSH and CDR2 is LQKENI. Deletions cut 3 bases from V and 0 bases from J, with 8 bases between. CDR3 length equals 15 residues. Incomplete CDR3 DNA: TGTGCCAGCTCACCTTTACGGGCGAACACCGGGGAG. Translating it yields CASSPLRANTGE. The whole CDR3 is CASSPLRANTGELFF.

Points on this clone: The read gets to within 3 residues of the CDR3 end, and the germline J gene fills in the rest. V and J are TRBV30 and TRBJ2-4; 12 nucleotides align to TRBD1. CDR1 and CDR2 (germline): GTSNPN, SVGIG (reference sequence). V shed 0 bases and J 9 bases; nucleotides not matched to a gene: 6. This CDR3 is built from 15 residues. The sequenced part of the CDR3 DNA is TGTGCCTGGAGTGTAAGGGGACAGGGGGCGAGCATT. This translates into CAWSVRGQGASI. The entire CDR3 protein reads CAWSVRGQGASIQYF. Filled out from reference TRBV30 and TRBJ2-4, the complete variable domain reads SQTIHQWPATLVQPVGSPLSLECTVEGTSNPNLYWYRQAAGRGLQLLFYSVGIGQISSEVPQNLSASRPQDRQFILSSKKLLLSDSGFYLCAWSVRGQGASIQYFGAGTRLSVL.

As to this clone: The read ends 3 residues before the CDR3 terminus; that terminus is restored from the germline J gene. The V and J genes are TRBV18 and TRBJ2-7, with D maybe TRBD1 (6 bases). Germline V gives CDR1 KGHSH, CDR2 LQKENI. CDR3 length equals 17 residues. The germline V and J ends were trimmed by 4 bases and 4 bases, with 23 bases remaining between them. The DNA read from the CDR3 is TGTGCCAGCTCACTGGGGCCTTCGGGACATCCCCTTTACGAG. This codes for CASSLGPSGHPLYE. The full-length CDR3 reads as CASSLGPSGHPLYEQYF.

This clone is classed as medium-sized. The read terminates 3 residues ahead of where the CDR3 ends, so the germline J gene completes it. The chain carries TRBV7-2 and TRBJ2-1; tentative D call: TRBD1 (6 bases). The germline gives CDR1 SGHTA, CDR2 FQGNSA. The CDR3 sequence is 14 residues long. V was shortened by 8 bases and J by 3 bases, with 14 bases between the two germline ends. The part of the CDR3 DNA that was read is TGTGCCAGCCAGAGGAAGGGGGTCTACAATGAG. It codes for CASQRKGVYNE. The whole CDR3 region reads CASQRKGVYNEQFF.

This clone was observed a few times. The CDR3 end falls 3 residues outside the read, so it is completed with the germline J gene. The chain uses TRBV18 and TRBJ1-2; TRBD1 is a possible D gene (5 bases). Germline lookup yields CDR1 KGHSH and CDR2 LQKENI. The ends were cut back, 2 bases at V and 2 bases at J, with 12 bases in the middle. This CDR3 is 15 amino acids long. The DNA read from the CDR3 is TGTGCCAGCTCACCAACCGGGCAGGGAAACTATGGC. It codes for CASSPTGQGNYG. The whole CDR3 region reads CASSPTGQGNYGYTF.

This clone counts as medium-sized. The read terminates 3 residues before the CDR3 end, so the remaining end is supplied by the germline J gene. V gene TRBV29-1 combines with J gene TRBJ2-6, with D perhaps TRBD1 (6 bases). The CDR3 extends over 13 amino acids. CDR1 is SQVTM, CDR2 ANQGSEA, per germline. With 7 bases removed from V and 2 bases from J, the gap between germline ends came to 9 bases. This CDR3 reads CSGRQAGANVLTF. CDR3 bases read: TGCAGCGGCCGACAGGCTGGGGCCAACGTC.

This clone was detected a few times. The sequenced fragment ends 3 residues before the CDR3 boundary, so the rest is inferred from the germline J gene. This chain connects TRBV7-3 to TRBJ2-1, with 13 bases aligning to TRBD2. Germline V lookup: CDR1 SGHTA, CDR2 FQGTGA. The CDR3 has 18 residues. V gave up 5 bases and J gave up 9 bases; unmatched junction bases: 16. The CDR3 bases that were read are TGTGCCAGCAGCCCTAGGACTAGCGGGGGCTCAGGAAACGGTGAG. Residues: CASSPRTSGGSGNGE. The complete CDR3 protein is CASSPRTSGGSGNGEQFF.